This T cell receptor beta chain stems from a study of blood T cell repertoires in COVID-19. Study summary: COVID-19 samples from acute and convalescent phases originated in the United States, Italy and Spain.

Per the original methods: From reference gene primer amplification, estimates of nucleated cell counts were derived. Libraries were prepared by immunoSEQ multiplex PCR; TCRdb keeps only in-frame clonotypes and omits some of them. The DNA gave D and trimming, while V, J and clone size come from that table. The table includes over 200,000 clones, roughly nine tenths detected once. The V gene's germline CDR1 is LGHDT and CDR2 YNNKEL (reference sequence). V lost 4 bases to trimming and J lost 5 bases; unmatched junction nucleotides: 4. The CDR3 has 14 amino acids. The rearrangement links TRBV3-1 (or the pseudogene TRBV3-2) to TRBJ1-4; 7 nucleotides line up with TRBD1. This TCR was sampled from a human donor in a cohort exposed to, infected with or recovered from COVID-19 (not recorded which). The donor label of this sample is uncertain. Sequenced material: PBMCs or T cells enriched from blood (not recorded which). The CDR3 region has the DNA TGTGCCAGCAGCCCAGACAGGGTCAATGAAAAACTGTTTTTT. Its translation: CASSPDRVNEKLFF.